This T cell receptor beta chain was profiled in a study of T cells in tuberculosis. Study-wide results and limits: Active tuberculosis alpha repertoires lay closer to GMM-specific TCRs than controls'.

Libraries were prepared by immunoSEQ multiplex PCR; TCRdb keeps only in-frame clonotypes and omits some of them. The sample has under 45,000 clones, approximately 90% seen once. Time point reported: new active TB diagnosis, blood taken before or within 7 days of starting treatment. HIV-seronegative South African adults aged 18 years or older had newly diagnosed active tuberculosis. CDR1 is MNHEY and CDR2 is SVGAGI in the germline V gene. Trimming stripped 8 bases from V and 8 bases from J, with 19 bases between. This CDR3 has 14 residues. Comments on this clone: Its antigen is not identified.

The sample consisted of PBMCs, taken at tuberculosis diagnosis. V gene TRBV6-5 combines with J gene TRBJ2-1; the D gene is possibly TRBD2 (7 bases). This TCR was sampled from an adult with tuberculosis. The CDR3 DNA reads as TGTGCCAGCGGGGAGAGGGGGGGAATCGATGAGCAGTTCTTC. Amino acids: CASGERGGIDEQFF.